This T cell receptor beta chain was identified in a study of cytomegalovirus exposure and HLA in healthy donors. Across the study: In terms of ancestry, the Caucasian-associated cluster contained about four fifths of the roughly 400 genotyped donors.

The PCR had 60 Vbeta and 13 Jbeta primers. Using immunoSEQ multiplex PCR, the repertoire was profiled, and TCRdb retains in-frame clones only, with some absent. This table holds 110,000 or so clones, 82% found once. The CDR3 runs to 17 residues. Trimming took 4 bases from V and 8 from J; bases not matched to a gene: 9. Per germline, CDR1 SGHRS and CDR2 YFSETQ. The material sequenced was PBMCs. The chain links TRBV5-1 to TRBJ2-1; 16 nucleotides agree with TRBD2. The source is a woman under 30 in good health and CMV-seronegative. CDR3 coding DNA: TGCGCCAGCAGCCAGGGGACTAGCGGGAGGGCGGGAGATGAGCAGTTCTTC. This sequence encodes CASSQGTSGRAGDEQFF.